This record concerns one T cell receptor (beta chain) sequence. What it binds is unknown. The entry originates in a study of cytomegalovirus exposure and HLA in healthy donors. Whole-study results and caveats: Accurate HLA-A and HLA-B prediction from TCR beta sequences was reported for most subjects. Three chains linked to CMV were shown in vitro to be specific for CMV antigens. In an earlier analysis, most TCR beta V segments were productive about 87% or about 30% of the time.

Researchers ran the PCR with 60 Vbeta and 13 Jbeta primers. The method was immunoSEQ multiplex PCR; TCRdb's version includes in-frame clones alone and lacks a portion of them. The sample holds 90,000 to 100,000 clones, approximately 76% seen once. Germline-derived CDR1 and CDR2 are SGHAT and FQNNGV. This CDR3 region has 14 residues. V lost 5 bases and J lost 3; bases outside the gene matches: 5. This sequence joins TRBV11-2 and TRBJ2-3; 7 bases align to TRBD1. The TCR comes from a man between 40 and 49 years old in good health and CMV-seronegative. The specimen sequenced was PBMCs. The CDR3, as DNA: TGTGCCAGCAGCGAAGACAGGGTGACAGATACGCAGTATTTT. This gives the protein CASSEDRVTDTQYF.